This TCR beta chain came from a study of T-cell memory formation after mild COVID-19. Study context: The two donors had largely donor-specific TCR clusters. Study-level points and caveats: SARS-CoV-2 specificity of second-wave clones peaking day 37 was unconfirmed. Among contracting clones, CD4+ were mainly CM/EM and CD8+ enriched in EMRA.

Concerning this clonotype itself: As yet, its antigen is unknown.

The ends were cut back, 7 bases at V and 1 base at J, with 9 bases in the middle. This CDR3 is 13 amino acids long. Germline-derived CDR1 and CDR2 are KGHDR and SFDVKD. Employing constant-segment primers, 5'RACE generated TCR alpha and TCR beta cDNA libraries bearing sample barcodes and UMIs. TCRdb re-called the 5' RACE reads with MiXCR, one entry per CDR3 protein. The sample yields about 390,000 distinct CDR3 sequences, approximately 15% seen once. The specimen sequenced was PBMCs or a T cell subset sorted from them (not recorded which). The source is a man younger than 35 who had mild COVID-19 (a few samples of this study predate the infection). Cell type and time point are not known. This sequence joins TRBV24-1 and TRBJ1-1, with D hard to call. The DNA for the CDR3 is TGTGCCACCAGAGCTTCCAGGAACACTGAAGCTTTCTTT. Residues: CATRASRNTEAFF.